One and the same sample provided the 30 T cell receptor beta chains below, sequenced in a study of blood T cell repertoires in COVID-19. Assay: immunoSEQ multiplex PCR; the TCRdb copy retains only in-frame clones and omits some. The sample holds roughly 140,000 clones, roughly 90% seen once. Sequenced sample: peripheral blood. These TCRs come from a man aged 50-59 years with active or convalescent COVID-19.

This chain connects TRBV27 to TRBJ1-5; D perhaps matches TRBD1 (5 bases). Per the germline V gene, CDR1 is MNHEY and CDR2 is SMNVEV (reference sequence). The V end lost 8 bases, the J end lost 3 bases, and 8 bases lay between the germline ends. The CDR3 has 12 amino acids. CDR3 protein: CASGHFNQPQHF. CDR3 DNA: TGTGCCAGCGGACACTTCAATCAGCCCCAGCATTTT.

The chain employs TRBV10-1 and TRBJ2-1, with TRBD2 identical over 7 bases. The CDR3 spans 16 residues. The V and J ends lost 3 bases and 2 bases, in that order; junction bases with no gene match: 7. Germline V lookup: CDR1 WNHNN, CDR2 SYGVQD (reference sequence). The CDR3 coding sequence is TGCGCCAGCAGTGATCTAGCGGAAGCGGCCTACAATGAGCAGTTCTTC. Its translation is CASSDLAEAAYNEQFF.

The chain combines TRBV5-6 with TRBJ1-1; TRBD1 is a possible D gene (5 bases). This CDR3 spans 18 amino acids. V lost 0 bases and J 1 base, leaving 19 bases between the germline ends. CDR1 is SGHDT and CDR2 is YYEEEE in the germline V gene. The CDR3 DNA is TGTGCCAGCAGCTTGGTGGTCAGTTTTGGGGCCAAGAACACTGAAGCTTTCTTT. This codes for CASSLVVSFGAKNTEAFF.

The chain combines TRBV5-6 with TRBJ2-3; 8 bases are shared with TRBD2. CDR3 length: 14 amino acids. J was trimmed by 7 bases and V by 4 bases; bases with no gene match: 8. The germline CDR1 and CDR2 sequences are SGHDT and YYEEEE. The CDR3 nucleotides read TGTGCCAGCAGCCCCCTGGCGGGAGGATATACGCAGTATTTT. Translated: CASSPLAGGYTQYF.

The chain employs TRBV28 and TRBJ1-5, with 9 bases matching TRBD1. This CDR3 is built from 14 residues. From germline, CDR1 is MDHEN and CDR2 SYDVKM. V was pared by 6 bases and J by 3 bases, with 3 bases of the junction left unmatched. The CDR3 DNA reads as TGTGCCAGCAGGACAGGGGGAAACAATCAGCCCCAGCATTTT. It translates to CASRTGGNNQPQHF.

This chain joins TRBV6-5 and TRBJ2-7, with 8 nucleotides matching TRBD1. This CDR3 contains 14 residues. Unmatched junction bases numbered 6, after V lost 6 bases and J lost 2 bases. CDR1 and CDR2 (germline): MNHEY, SVGAGI. In DNA form, the CDR3 reads TGTGCCAGCAGCCGACAGGGGACCGCCTACGAGCAGTACTTC. Its translation is CASSRQGTAYEQYF.

The rearrangement joins TRBV7-2 to TRBJ1-4; possible D gene TRBD1, 5 bases. V was shortened by 5 bases and J by 5 bases, with 12 bases between the two germline ends. The CDR3 spans 14 residues. From germline, CDR1 is SGHTA and CDR2 FQGNSA. CDR3 amino acids: CASSRGEGNEKLFF. Here the CDR3 DNA reads TGTGCCAGCAGCCGGGGGGAGGGGAATGAAAAACTGTTTTTT. Based on the CDR3 plus reference TRBV7-2 and TRBJ1-4, the full variable domain is GAGVSQSPSNKVTEKGKDVELRCDPISGHTALYWYRQSLGQGLEFLIYFQGNSAPDKSGLPSDRFSAERTGGSVSTLTIQRTQQEDSAVYLCASSRGEGNEKLFFGSGTQLSVL.

For the CDR3, the DNA is TGTGCCAGCAGCTTAACGGGACAGGGAAGCAATGAGCAGTTCTTC. Its translation: CASSLTGQGSNEQFF. The V call is TRBV5-5, the J call TRBJ2-1; 9 positions agree with TRBD1. After removal of 2 bases from V and 6 bases from J, the junction contained 6 bases not matched to a gene. CDR3 length: 15 residues. The germline V gene encodes CDR1 SGHKS and CDR2 YYEKEE (reference sequence).

This chain links TRBV3-1 (or the pseudogene TRBV3-2) with TRBJ2-1; 12 bases fit TRBD1. Per the germline V gene, CDR1 is LGHDT and CDR2 is YNNKEL (reference sequence). The CDR3 sequence is 16 residues long. V gave up 6 bases and J gave up 9 bases; unmatched junction bases: 12. The CDR3 reads CASSFPGTGGAGEQFF. CDR3 DNA: TGTGCCAGCAGTTTCCCCGGGACAGGGGGCGCGGGTGAGCAGTTCTTC.

In its sample, this clone was seen a few times. This rearrangement joins TRBV11-2 to TRBJ1-1; 10 bases line up with TRBD1. The germline CDR1 and CDR2 sequences are SGHAT and FQNNGV. V dropped 6 bases and J dropped 10; count of bases not matched to a gene: 11. The CDR3 has 14 amino acids. Here the CDR3 DNA reads TGTGCCAGCAGACTCGGACAGGGGGTGCCAAGAGCTTTCTTT. Encoded protein: CASRLGQGVPRAFF.

The chain is built from TRBV15 and TRBJ2-4; 7 bases agree with TRBD2. Germline trimming cut 4 bases from V and 3 bases from J; bases unmatched to any gene: 15. Per germline, CDR1 LNHNV and CDR2 YYDKDF (reference sequence). This CDR3 comprises 18 residues. The CDR3 loop reads CATSTPGGREDRKNIQYF. Written as DNA, the CDR3 is TGTGCCACCAGCACCCCCGGTGGACGGGAGGACCGCAAAAACATTCAGTACTTC.

The chain employs TRBV28 and TRBJ1-1; D might be TRBD1 (5 bases). Trimming pared 4 bases from V and 5 bases from J, leaving 17 bases between. CDR3 size: 15 residues. CDR1 and CDR2 from the germline V gene are MDHEN and SYDVKM. The CDR3 nucleotides are TGTGCCAGCAGTTCCAGAACCGACAGACGAACTGAAGCTTTCTTT. As protein: CASSSRTDRRTEAFF.

The V gene is TRBV5-1, the J gene TRBJ2-7, with D unresolved. The CDR3 totals 14 residues. Germline V gene lookup returns CDR1 SGHRS and CDR2 YFSETQ. V gave up 4 bases and J gave up 3 bases, with 14 bases separating them. The DNA of the CDR3 is TGCGCCAGCAGCCTACGAGACACCTACTACGAGCAGTACTTC. It specifies CASSLRDTYYEQYF.

In DNA, the CDR3 is TGTGCCAGCAGCCCTCCCGGGAGGGCCCCCGGGGAGCTGTTTTTT. This sequence encodes CASSPPGRAPGELFF. The chain joins TRBV11-2 to TRBJ2-2; 8 bases map to TRBD2. The germline gives CDR1 SGHAT, CDR2 FQNNGV. The CDR3 totals 15 residues. V lost 5 bases to trimming and J lost 6 bases; unmatched junction nucleotides: 8.

The chain couples TRBV29-1 to TRBJ2-7, with TRBD2 matching over 10 bases. Germline CDR1 reads SQVTM; CDR2 reads ANQGSEA. The length of the CDR3 is 13 residues. V trimming: 4 bases; J trimming: 5 bases; junction bases outside the gene matches: 5. The CDR3 DNA is TGCAGCGTTGGTGTCCTAGCGGGAGACGAGCAGTACTTC. Translated, it gives CSVGVLAGDEQYF.

The J gene is TRBJ2-4, the V gene TRBV24-1; 10 bases agree with TRBD2. The V gene end was trimmed by 0 bases and the J gene end by 11 bases; junction bases not matched to a gene: 0. The CDR3 has 13 amino acids. CDR1 is KGHDR, CDR2 SFDVKD, per germline. The CDR3 sequence: CATSDLTSGVQYF. The CDR3 nucleotides read TGTGCCACCAGTGATTTGACTAGCGGGGTTCAGTACTTC.

The V and J genes are TRBV19 and TRBJ1-5, with D hard to call. This CDR3 is 14 amino acids long. Germline assignment: CDR1 LNHDA and CDR2 SQIVND (reference sequence). Deletions cut 3 bases from V and 1 base from J, with 7 bases between. CDR3 DNA sequence: TGTGCCAGTAGTATTGGCGGGAGCAATCAGCCCCAGCATTTT. Residues: CASSIGGSNQPQHF. Supplemented by reference TRBV19 and TRBJ1-5, the full variable domain reads DGGITQSPKYLFRKEGQNVTLSCEQNLNHDAMYWYRQDPGQGLRLIYYSQIVNDFQKGDIAEGYSVSREKKESFPLTVTSAQKNPTAFYLCASSIGGSNQPQHFGDGTRLSIL.

This sequence joins TRBV6-2 or TRBV6-3 and TRBJ2-1; D is unclear. The CDR3 runs 15 residues. The germline CDR1 and CDR2 sequences are MNHEY and SVGEGT. Trimming stripped 5 bases from V and 0 bases from J, with 11 bases between. The CDR3 is CASSKSVSSYNEQFF. The CDR3 DNA reads TGTGCCAGCAGTAAGTCGGTGAGCTCCTACAATGAGCAGTTCTTC.

This rearrangement joins TRBV6-2 or TRBV6-3 to TRBJ2-5; the match to TRBD1 covers 7 bases. This CDR3 spans 14 amino acids. Trimming took 5 bases from V and 4 from J; bases not matched to a gene: 7. Germline CDR1 and CDR2: MNHEY and SVGEGT. CDR3 loop: CASSTLTGRETQYF. In nucleotides, the CDR3 is TGTGCCAGCAGTACCTTGACAGGGAGAGAGACCCAGTACTTC.

In its sample, this clone was seen a few times. The chain links TRBV5-4 to TRBJ1-2, with 8 bases aligning to TRBD1. Trimming cost V 1 base and J 0 bases; bases outside gene matches: 8. CDR1 SGHNT and CDR2 YYREEE come from the germline V gene (reference sequence). The CDR3 sequence is 17 residues long. As DNA, the CDR3 is TGTGCCAGCAGCTTGAGTGCAGGGGGCTCGGCTAACTATGGCTACACCTTC. It translates to CASSLSAGGSANYGYTF.

This clone was seen a single time. J is TRBJ2-3 and V is TRBV7-2, with a weak D call TRBD1 (5 bases). The germline V gene has CDR1 SGHTA and CDR2 FQGNSA. V lost 1 base, J lost 0 bases, and 11 bases lay in between. There are 16 residues in the CDR3. In nucleotides, the CDR3 is TGTGCCAGCAGCTTAGACAGGCGTGCTAGCACAGATACGCAGTATTTT. This encodes CASSLDRRASTDTQYF. Full variable domain (rest looked up from reference TRBV7-2 and TRBJ2-3): GAGVSQSPSNKVTEKGKDVELRCDPISGHTALYWYRQSLGQGLEFLIYFQGNSAPDKSGLPSDRFSAERTGGSVSTLTIQRTQQEDSAVYLCASSLDRRASTDTQYFGPGTRLTVL.

This clone was counted a single time. V gene TRBV4-1 combines with J gene TRBJ2-7; possible D gene TRBD1, 6 bases. The germline gives CDR1 MGHRA, CDR2 YSYEKL. The ends were cut back, 4 bases at V and 1 base at J, with 20 bases in the middle. The CDR3 sequence is 17 residues long. In nucleotides, the CDR3 is TGCGCCAGCAGCCCAAACTTAGGACAGATTTCATCCTACGAGCAGTACTTC. Protein: CASSPNLGQISSYEQYF.

The sample holds one count of this clone. V gene TRBV5-1 combines with J gene TRBJ1-1, with a possible D match to TRBD1 (5 bases). The CDR3 consists of 14 residues. V shed 5 bases and J shed 2 bases, with 13 bases lying between them. Germline CDR1 and CDR2: SGHRS and YFSETQ. The CDR3: CASSFVGENTEAFF. For the CDR3, the DNA is TGCGCCAGCAGTTTCGTAGGGGAAAACACTGAAGCTTTCTTT.

This chain joins TRBV15 and TRBJ1-5; D is perhaps TRBD1 (6 bases). The CDR3 totals 16 residues. V dropped 0 bases and J dropped 2 bases, with 11 bases sitting between them. The germline CDR1 and CDR2 sequences are LNHNV and YYDKDF (reference sequence). CDR3 protein: CATSRDAGAGNQPQHF. Here the CDR3 DNA reads TGTGCCACCAGCAGAGATGCGGGGGCAGGCAATCAGCCCCAGCATTTT.

This chain uses TRBV24-1 with TRBJ1-4; 9 bases line up with TRBD1. The CDR3 is 13 amino acids. V was clipped by 4 bases and J by 11 bases; unmatched bases: 4. The germline CDR1 and CDR2 sequences are KGHDR and SFDVKD. In DNA, the CDR3 is TGTGCCACCAGTGAGGGGACAGGGAGGAAACTGTTTTTT. Its translation: CATSEGTGRKLFF.

V and J are TRBV19 and TRBJ2-4, with D perhaps matching TRBD2 (6 bases). Trimming removed 3 bases at V and 0 bases at J, with 18 bases between. The germline V gene has CDR1 LNHDA and CDR2 SQIVND (reference sequence). The CDR3 is 18 residues long. The CDR3 loop is CASSIGSGGALAKNIQYF. In DNA form, the CDR3 reads TGTGCCAGTAGTATCGGGAGTGGTGGGGCTCTAGCCAAAAACATTCAGTACTTC.

V is TRBV6-1 and J is TRBJ1-2, with 10 bases lining up with TRBD1. V trimming: 1 base; J trimming: 4 bases; junction bases outside the gene matches: 3. Germline V CDR1 and CDR2: MNHNS, SASEGT. This CDR3 is built from 15 residues. The CDR3 loop is CASSEGQGAGYGYTF. CDR3 nucleotides: TGTGCCAGCAGTGAAGGACAGGGGGCTGGCTATGGCTACACCTTC.

The count of this clone is one. The V and J genes are TRBV28 and TRBJ1-2; 9 nucleotides align to TRBD1. The CDR3 is 13 residues long. The V and J ends lost 3 bases and 4 bases, in that order; junction bases with no gene match: 0. CDR1 and CDR2 from the germline V gene are MDHEN and SYDVKM. CDR3 amino acids: CASSLTGGYGYTF. CDR3 in DNA: TGTGCCAGCAGTTTGACAGGGGGCTATGGCTACACCTTC.

The CDR3 is CASSLGGQGGSPLHF. DNA for the CDR3: TGTGCCAGCAGTTTAGGGGGACAGGGTGGTTCACCCCTCCACTTT. This rearrangement joins TRBV28 to TRBJ1-6, with TRBD1 matching over 9 bases. Germline trimming cut 2 bases from V and 9 bases from J; bases unmatched to any gene: 5. Germline CDR1 reads MDHEN; CDR2 reads SYDVKM. This CDR3 region has 15 residues.

The chain combines TRBV7-2 with TRBJ2-5; a possible D gene is TRBD1 (5 bases). Germline V gene lookup returns CDR1 SGHTA and CDR2 FQGNSA. The V and J ends lost 5 bases and 1 base respectively, with 11 bases between them. CDR3 length: 14 amino acids. The CDR3 coding sequence is TGTGCCAGCAGCGAAACAGGATTCCAAGAGACCCAGTACTTC. Protein product: CASSETGFQETQYF. The complete variable domain, with remaining parts taken from reference TRBV7-2 and TRBJ2-5, reads GAGVSQSPSNKVTEKGKDVELRCDPISGHTALYWYRQSLGQGLEFLIYFQGNSAPDKSGLPSDRFSAERTGGSVSTLTIQRTQQEDSAVYLCASSETGFQETQYFGPGTRLLVL.